The TCR beta chain under discussion was sequenced for a study of T cell repertoires in cytomegalovirus infection. The CDR3 extends over 14 amino acids. Germline CDR1 is MNHGY and CDR2 is SAAAGT. V gave up 6 bases and J gave up 5 bases; unmatched junction bases: 7. TCRdb reprocessed the reads via MiXCR and lists one record per CDR3 protein. The table lists hundreds of thousands of distinct CDR3 sequences, more than 25% of them singletons, with over 13% in the top ten. This clonotype has only a few counts. Its antigen remains unidentified. This rearrangement joins TRBV6-8 to TRBJ1-5; 7 bases map to TRBD1. Source: cultured CD8+ T cells from PBMCs, taken from culture after CMV antigen stimulation. This receptor was identified in a human donor in good health (CMV status not recorded). Some clones in this sample may be carry-over from other donors' samples. CDR3 in amino acids: CASSPGGPHQPQHF. The CDR3 DNA reads as TGTGCCAGCAGCCCAGGGGGTCCACATCAGCCCCAGCATTTT.